The T cell receptor beta chain under discussion was sequenced for a study of blood T cell repertoires in COVID-19. In the study overall: From the United States, Italy and Spain came samples of acute and convalescent COVID-19.

This clone occurred a few times. V lost 4 bases and J lost 5, with 17 bases in between. Germline V gene data show CDR1 as MGHRA and CDR2 as YSYEKL. This CDR3 is 15 amino acids long. The method was immunoSEQ multiplex PCR; TCRdb's version includes in-frame clones alone and lacks a portion of them. The sample holds about 130,000 clones; approximately 86% are singletons and the top ten take around 2.5%. Sequences were obtained from PBMCs or T cells enriched from blood (not recorded which). The genes are TRBV4-1 and TRBJ1-1; weak D call: TRBD1 (5 bases). The sequence came from a woman in her forties or fifties who had recovered from COVID-19. CDR3 in amino acids: CASSPLRGLGTEAFF. CDR3 sequence (DNA): TGCGCCAGCAGCCCCCTAAGGGGACTTGGAACTGAAGCTTTCTTT.